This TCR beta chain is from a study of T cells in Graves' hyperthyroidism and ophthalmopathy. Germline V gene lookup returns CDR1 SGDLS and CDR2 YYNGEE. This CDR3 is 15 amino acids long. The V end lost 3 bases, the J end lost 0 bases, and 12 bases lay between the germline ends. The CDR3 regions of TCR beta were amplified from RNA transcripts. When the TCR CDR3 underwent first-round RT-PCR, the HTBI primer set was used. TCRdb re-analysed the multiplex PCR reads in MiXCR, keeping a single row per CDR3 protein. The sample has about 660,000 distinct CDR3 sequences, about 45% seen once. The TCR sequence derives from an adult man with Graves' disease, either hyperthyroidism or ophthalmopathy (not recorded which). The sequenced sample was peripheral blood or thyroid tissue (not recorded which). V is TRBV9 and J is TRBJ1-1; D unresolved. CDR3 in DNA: TGTGCCAGCAGCGATCAGCGGCTCATGAACACTGAAGCTTTCTTT. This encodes CASSDQRLMNTEAFF. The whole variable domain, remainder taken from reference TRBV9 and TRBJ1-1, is DSGVTQTPKHLITATGQRVTLRCSPRSGDLSVYWYQQSLDQGLQFLIQYYNGEERAKGNILERFSAQQFPDLHSELNLSSLELGDSALYFCASSDQRLMNTEAFFGQGTRLTVV.